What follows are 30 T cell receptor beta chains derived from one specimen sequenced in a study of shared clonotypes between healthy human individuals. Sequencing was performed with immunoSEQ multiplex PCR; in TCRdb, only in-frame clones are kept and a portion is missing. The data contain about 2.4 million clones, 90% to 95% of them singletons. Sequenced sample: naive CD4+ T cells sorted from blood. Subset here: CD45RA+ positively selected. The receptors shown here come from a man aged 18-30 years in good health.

Here the CDR3 DNA reads TGTGCCAGCAGTGGCGGGACTAGCGGGGGGCTACCTATGTGGGCGACCCAGTACTTC. As protein: CASSGGTSGGLPMWATQYF. This chain joins TRBV6-1 and TRBJ2-5, with 15 bases that match TRBD2. CDR3 length: 19 residues. J lost 7 bases, V lost 4 bases, and 16 bases had no gene match. The germline CDR1 and CDR2 sequences are MNHNS and SASEGT.

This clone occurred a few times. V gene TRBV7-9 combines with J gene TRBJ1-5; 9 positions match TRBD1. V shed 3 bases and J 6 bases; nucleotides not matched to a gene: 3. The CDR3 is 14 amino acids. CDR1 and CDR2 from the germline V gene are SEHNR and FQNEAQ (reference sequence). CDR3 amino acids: CASSFTGGGQPQHF. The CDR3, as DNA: TGTGCCAGCAGCTTCACAGGGGGCGGTCAGCCCCAGCATTTT.

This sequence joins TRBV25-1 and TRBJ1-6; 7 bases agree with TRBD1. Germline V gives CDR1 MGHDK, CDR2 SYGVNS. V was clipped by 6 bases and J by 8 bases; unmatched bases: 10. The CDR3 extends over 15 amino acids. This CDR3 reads CASSPTGTDHSPLHF. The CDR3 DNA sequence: TGTGCCAGCAGCCCAACCGGGACAGACCATTCACCCCTCCACTTT.

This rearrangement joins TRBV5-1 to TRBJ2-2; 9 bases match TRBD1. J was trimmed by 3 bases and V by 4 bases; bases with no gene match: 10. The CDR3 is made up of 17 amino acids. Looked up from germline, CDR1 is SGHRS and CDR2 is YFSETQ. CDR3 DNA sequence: TGCGCCAGCAGCACCCGAACAGGGGGCGACTACACCGGGGAGCTGTTTTTT. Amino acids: CASSTRTGGDYTGELFF.

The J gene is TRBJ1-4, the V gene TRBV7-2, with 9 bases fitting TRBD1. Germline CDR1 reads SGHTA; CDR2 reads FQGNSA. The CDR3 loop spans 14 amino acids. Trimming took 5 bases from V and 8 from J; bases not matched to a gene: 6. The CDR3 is CASSRQGEGEKLFF. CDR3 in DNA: TGTGCCAGCAGCCGACAGGGGGAAGGGGAAAAACTGTTTTTT.

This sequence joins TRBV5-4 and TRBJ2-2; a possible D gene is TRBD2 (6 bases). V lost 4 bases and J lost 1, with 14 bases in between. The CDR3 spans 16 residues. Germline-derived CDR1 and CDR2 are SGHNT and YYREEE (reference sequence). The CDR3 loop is CASSTGTGRNTGELFF. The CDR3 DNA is TGTGCCAGCAGCACGGGGACTGGACGGAACACCGGGGAGCTGTTTTTT.

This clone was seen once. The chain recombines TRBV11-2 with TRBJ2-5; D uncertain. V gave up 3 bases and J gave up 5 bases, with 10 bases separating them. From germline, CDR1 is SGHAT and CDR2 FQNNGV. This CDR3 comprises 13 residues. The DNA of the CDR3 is TGTGCCAGCAGCTTCGGCCCGAAGGAGACCCAGTACTTC. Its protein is CASSFGPKETQYF.

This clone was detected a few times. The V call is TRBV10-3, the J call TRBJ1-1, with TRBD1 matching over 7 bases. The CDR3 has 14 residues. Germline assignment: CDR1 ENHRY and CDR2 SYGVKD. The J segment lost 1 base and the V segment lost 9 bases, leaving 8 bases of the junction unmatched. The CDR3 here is CAIAVRQGNTEAFF. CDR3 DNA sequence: TGTGCCATAGCCGTCCGACAGGGGAACACTGAAGCTTTCTTT.

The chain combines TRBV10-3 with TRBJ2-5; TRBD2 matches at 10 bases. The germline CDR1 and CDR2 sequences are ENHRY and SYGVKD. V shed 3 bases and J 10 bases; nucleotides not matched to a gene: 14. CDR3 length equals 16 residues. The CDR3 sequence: CAISETSLAGDRVQYF. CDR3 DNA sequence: TGTGCCATCAGTGAAACAAGTCTAGCGGGAGATCGGGTCCAGTACTTC.

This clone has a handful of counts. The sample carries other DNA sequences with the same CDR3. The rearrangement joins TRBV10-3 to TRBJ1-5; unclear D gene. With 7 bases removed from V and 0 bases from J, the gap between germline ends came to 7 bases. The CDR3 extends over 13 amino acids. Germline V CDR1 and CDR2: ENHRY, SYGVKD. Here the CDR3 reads CAITPDSNQPQHF. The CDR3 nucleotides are TGTGCCATCACTCCTGATAGCAATCAGCCCCAGCATTTT.

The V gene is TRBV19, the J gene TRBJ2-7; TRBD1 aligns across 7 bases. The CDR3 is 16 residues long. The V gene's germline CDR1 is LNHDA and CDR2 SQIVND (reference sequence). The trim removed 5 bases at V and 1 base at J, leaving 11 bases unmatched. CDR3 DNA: TGTGCCAGTAGTGCGACAGGGTGGACCCAATCCTACGAGCAGTACTTC. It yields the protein CASSATGWTQSYEQYF.

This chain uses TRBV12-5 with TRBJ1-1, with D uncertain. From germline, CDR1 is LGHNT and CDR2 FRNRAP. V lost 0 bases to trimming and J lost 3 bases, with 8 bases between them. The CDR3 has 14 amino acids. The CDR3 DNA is TGTGCTAGTGGTTTGGTAGGGCGCGACACTGAAGCTTTCTTT. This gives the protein CASGLVGRDTEAFF.

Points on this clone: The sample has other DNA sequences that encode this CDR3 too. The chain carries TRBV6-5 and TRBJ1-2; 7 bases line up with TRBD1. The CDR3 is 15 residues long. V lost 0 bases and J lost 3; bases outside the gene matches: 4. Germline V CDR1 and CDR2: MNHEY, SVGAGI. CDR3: CASSYSPGGDYGYTF. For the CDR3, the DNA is TGTGCCAGCAGTTACTCTCCAGGGGGTGACTATGGCTACACCTTC.

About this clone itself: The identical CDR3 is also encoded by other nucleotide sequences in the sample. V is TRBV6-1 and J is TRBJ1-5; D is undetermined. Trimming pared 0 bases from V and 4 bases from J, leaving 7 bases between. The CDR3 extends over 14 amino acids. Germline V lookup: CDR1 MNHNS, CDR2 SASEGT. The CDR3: CASSEATGNQPQHF. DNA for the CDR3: TGTGCCAGCAGTGAAGCCACGGGGAATCAGCCCCAGCATTTT.

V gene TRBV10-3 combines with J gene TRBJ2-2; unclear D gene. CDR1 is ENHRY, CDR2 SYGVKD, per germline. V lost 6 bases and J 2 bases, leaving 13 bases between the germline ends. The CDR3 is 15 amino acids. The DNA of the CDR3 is TGTGCCATCAGCAGCAATGAGGTCAACACCGGGGAGCTGTTTTTT. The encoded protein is CAISSNEVNTGELFF.

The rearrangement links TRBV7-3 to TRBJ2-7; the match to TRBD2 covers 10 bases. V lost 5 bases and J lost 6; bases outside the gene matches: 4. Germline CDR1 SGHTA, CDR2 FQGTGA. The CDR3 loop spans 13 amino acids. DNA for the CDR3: TGTGCCAGCAGCCTTAGCGGGGGGAGCGAGCAGTACTTC. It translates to CASSLSGGSEQYF.

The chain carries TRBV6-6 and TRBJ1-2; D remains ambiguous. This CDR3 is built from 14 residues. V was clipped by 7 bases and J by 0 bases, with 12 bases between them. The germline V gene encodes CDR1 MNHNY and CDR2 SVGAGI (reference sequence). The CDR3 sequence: CASIKQLTNYGYTF. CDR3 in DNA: TGTGCCAGCATTAAACAGCTTACTAACTATGGCTACACCTTC.

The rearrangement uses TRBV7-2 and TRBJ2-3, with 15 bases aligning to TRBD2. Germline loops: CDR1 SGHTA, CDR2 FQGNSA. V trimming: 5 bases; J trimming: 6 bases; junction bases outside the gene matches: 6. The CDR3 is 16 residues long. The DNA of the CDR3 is TGTGCCAGCAGCACCGGACTAGCGGGGGGGCCGGATACGCAGTATTTT. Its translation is CASSTGLAGGPDTQYF. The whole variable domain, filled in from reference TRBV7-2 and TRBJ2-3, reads GAGVSQSPSNKVTEKGKDVELRCDPISGHTALYWYRQSLGQGLEFLIYFQGNSAPDKSGLPSDRFSAERTGGSVSTLTIQRTQQEDSAVYLCASSTGLAGGPDTQYFGPGTRLTVL.

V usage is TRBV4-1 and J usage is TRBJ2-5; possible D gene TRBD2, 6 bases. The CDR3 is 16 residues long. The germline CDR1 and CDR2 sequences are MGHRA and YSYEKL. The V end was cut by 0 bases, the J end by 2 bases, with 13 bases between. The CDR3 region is CASSQDRLGGQETQYF. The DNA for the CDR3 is TGCGCCAGCAGCCAAGATCGGTTGGGGGGTCAAGAGACCCAGTACTTC.

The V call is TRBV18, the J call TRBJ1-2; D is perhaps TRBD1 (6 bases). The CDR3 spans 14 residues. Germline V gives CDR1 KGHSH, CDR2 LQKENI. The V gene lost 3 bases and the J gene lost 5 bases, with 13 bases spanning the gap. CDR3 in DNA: TGTGCCAGCTCACCTCCGGAGGGGGGGTATGGCTACACCTTC. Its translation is CASSPPEGGYGYTF.

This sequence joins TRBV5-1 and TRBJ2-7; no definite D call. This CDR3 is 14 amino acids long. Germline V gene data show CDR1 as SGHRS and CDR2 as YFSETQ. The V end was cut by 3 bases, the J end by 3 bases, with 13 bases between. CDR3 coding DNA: TGCGCCAGCAGCTCTTCAGGTCCTAACTACGAGCAGTACTTC. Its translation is CASSSSGPNYEQYF. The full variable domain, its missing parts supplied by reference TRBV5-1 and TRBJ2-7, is KAGVTQTPRYLIKTRGQQVTLSCSPISGHRSVSWYQQTPGQGLQFLFEYFSETQRNKGNFPGRFSGRQFSNSRSEMNVSTLELGDSALYLCASSSSGPNYEQYFGPGTRLTVT.

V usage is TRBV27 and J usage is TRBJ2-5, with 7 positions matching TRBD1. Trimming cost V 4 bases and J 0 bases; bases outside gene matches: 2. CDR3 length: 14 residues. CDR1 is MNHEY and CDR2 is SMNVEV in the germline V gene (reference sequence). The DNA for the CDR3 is TGTGCCAGCAGTTCCGGACAGGACCAAGAGACCCAGTACTTC. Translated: CASSSGQDQETQYF.

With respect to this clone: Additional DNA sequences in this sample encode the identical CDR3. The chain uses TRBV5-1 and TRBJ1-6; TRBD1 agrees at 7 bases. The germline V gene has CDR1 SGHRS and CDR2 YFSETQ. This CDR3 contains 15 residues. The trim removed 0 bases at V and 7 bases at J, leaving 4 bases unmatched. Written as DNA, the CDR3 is TGCGCCAGCAGCTTGGGTCAGGGGGTCAATTCACCCCTCCACTTT. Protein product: CASSLGQGVNSPLHF. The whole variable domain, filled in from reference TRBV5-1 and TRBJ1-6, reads KAGVTQTPRYLIKTRGQQVTLSCSPISGHRSVSWYQQTPGQGLQFLFEYFSETQRNKGNFPGRFSGRQFSNSRSEMNVSTLELGDSALYLCASSLGQGVNSPLHFGNGTRLTVT.

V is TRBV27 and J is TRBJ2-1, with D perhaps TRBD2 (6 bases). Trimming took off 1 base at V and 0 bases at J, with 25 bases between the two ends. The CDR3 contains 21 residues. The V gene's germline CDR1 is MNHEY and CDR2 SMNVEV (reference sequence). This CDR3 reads CASSLYRFPAGLGSSYNEQFF. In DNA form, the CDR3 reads TGTGCCAGCAGTTTATACCGTTTCCCAGCGGGCCTGGGGAGCTCCTACAATGAGCAGTTCTTC.

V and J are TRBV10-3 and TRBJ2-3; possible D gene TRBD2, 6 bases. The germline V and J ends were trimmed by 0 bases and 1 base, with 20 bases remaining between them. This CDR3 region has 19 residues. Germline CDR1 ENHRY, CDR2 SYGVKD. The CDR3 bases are TGTGCCATCAGTGAGTCCGGGGGAGGTCGCTACACCGGCACAGATACGCAGTATTTT. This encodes CAISESGGGRYTGTDTQYF.

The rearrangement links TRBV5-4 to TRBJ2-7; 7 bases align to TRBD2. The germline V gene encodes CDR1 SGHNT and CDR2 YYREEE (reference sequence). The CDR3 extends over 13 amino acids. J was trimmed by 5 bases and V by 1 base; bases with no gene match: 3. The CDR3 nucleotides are TGTGCCAGCAGCTTGAGGGAGGGGCACGAGCAGTACTTC. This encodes CASSLREGHEQYF.

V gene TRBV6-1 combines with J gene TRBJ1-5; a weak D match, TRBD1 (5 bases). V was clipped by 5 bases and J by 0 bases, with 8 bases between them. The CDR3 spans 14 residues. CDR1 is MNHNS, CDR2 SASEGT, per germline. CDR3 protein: CASSHGASNQPQHF. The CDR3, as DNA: TGTGCCAGCAGTCACGGGGCTAGCAATCAGCCCCAGCATTTT.

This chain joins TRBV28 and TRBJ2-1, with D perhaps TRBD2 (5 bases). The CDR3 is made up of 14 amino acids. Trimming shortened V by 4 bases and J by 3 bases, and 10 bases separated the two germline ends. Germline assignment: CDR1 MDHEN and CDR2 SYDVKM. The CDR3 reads CASSSRLHYNEQFF. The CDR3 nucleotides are TGTGCCAGCAGTTCTCGACTACACTACAATGAGCAGTTCTTC.

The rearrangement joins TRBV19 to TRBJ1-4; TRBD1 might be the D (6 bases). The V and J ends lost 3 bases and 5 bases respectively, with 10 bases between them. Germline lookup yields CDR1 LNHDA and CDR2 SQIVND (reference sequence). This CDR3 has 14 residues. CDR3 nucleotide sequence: TGTGCCAGTAGTATTTTAACAGGGAATGAAAAACTGTTTTTT. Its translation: CASSILTGNEKLFF.

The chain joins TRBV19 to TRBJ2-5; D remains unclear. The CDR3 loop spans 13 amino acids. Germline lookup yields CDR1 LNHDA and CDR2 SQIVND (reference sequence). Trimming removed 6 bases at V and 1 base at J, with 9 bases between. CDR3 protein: CASSQNTQETQYF. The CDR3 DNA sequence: TGTGCCAGTAGCCAAAATACCCAAGAGACCCAGTACTTC.